Listed below are T cell receptor beta chains from one sample, sequenced in a study of vaccination and CD4 T cells after COVID-19. Each CDR3 protein is one row after TCRdb ran MiXCR on the PCR reads. The table shows around 15,000 distinct CDR3 sequences, with roughly 22% occurring only once. Their cognate antigens are unknown. The sequencing here drew on CD4+ T cells from blood, cultured in vitro, taken before SARS-CoV-2 vaccination. The receptors were gathered from a human donor who received a COVID-19 vaccine. Both conserved end residues are part of each CDR3. A D gene is named only where the DNA matches it firmly. Clone size is not always given. Where it is, it says once, few, many or a class for expanded clones.

J	V	D	size	DNA	CDR3
TRBJ1-1	TRBV12-5	NA	NA	TGTGCTAGTGGTACAGAACTGCCGGGACGCCCAAGGAACACTGAAGCTTTCTTT	CASGTELPGRPRNTEAFF
TRBJ1-1	TRBV5-6	NA	medium-sized	TGTGCCAGCAGCTCTTTTTTCGCTGAAGCTTTCTTT	CASSSFFAEAFF
TRBJ1-1	TRBV20-1	NA	medium-sized	TGCAGTGCTAGAGATCCTAGGAAAGCTTTCTTT	CSARDPRKAFF
TRBJ1-2	TRBV15	NA	medium-sized	TGTGCCACCAGCAGGGACAGCTCCTATGGCTACACCTTC	CATSRDSSYGYTF
TRBJ1-2	TRBV10-3	TRBD1	medium-sized	TGTGCCATCAGCTCCGGACAGGGTGGTGCTAACTATGGCTACACCTTC	CAISSGQGGANYGYTF
TRBJ2-6	TRBV19	TRBD1	NA	TGTGCCAGTAGTATAGTCGGACAGGGGGCGTCTGGGGCCAACGTCCTGACTTTC	CASSIVGQGASGANVLTF
TRBJ1-1	TRBV18	NA	NA	TGTGCCAGCTCACCAATCTCCACGGGGAAGGGTGAAGCTTTCTTT	CASSPISTGKGEAFF
TRBJ2-5	TRBV20-1	NA	NA	TGCAGTGCTAGAGATCCTTCTGAGACCCAGTACTTC	CSARDPSETQYF
TRBJ1-1	TRBV9	NA	NA	TGTGCCAGCAGCGTAGGCCAGGTTAGGACTGAAGCTTTCTTT	CASSVGQVRTEAFF
TRBJ2-5	TRBV19	TRBD2	NA	TGTGCCAGTACCCATGGGACGGGGGGAGTGGGAGAGACCCAGTACTTC	CASTHGTGGVGETQYF
TRBJ2-3	TRBV6-5	NA	few	TGTGCCAGCAGTTATAAGGGGACCGATGATTTCACAGATACGCAGTATTTT	CASSYKGTDDFTDTQYF
TRBJ1-6	TRBV20-1	NA	medium-sized	TGCAGTGCTCGACACCTTTTGGACGGTTCACCCCTCCACTTT	CSARHLLDGSPLHF
TRBJ2-7	TRBV9	NA	NA	TGTGCCAGCACCCCGGGACTTCCAATCTCATCCTCCTACGAGCAGTACTTC	CASTPGLPISSSYEQYF
TRBJ2-5	TRBV5-1	NA	few	TGCGCCAGCAGCTTCTACGGGGAGGAGACCCAGTACTTC	CASSFYGEETQYF
TRBJ1-3	TRBV30	NA	NA	TGTGCCTGGAGCAGACTGAACTCTGGAAACACCATATATTTT	CAWSRLNSGNTIYF
TRBJ1-2	TRBV7-9	NA	NA	TGTGCCAGCAGCACCAGTGGGCGGGGGGACACATATGGCTACACCTTC	CASSTSGRGDTYGYTF
TRBJ2-1	TRBV20-1	TRBD2	NA	TGCAGTGCTAGAGGAGTGGCGGGGGGGCTAGGTGAGCAGTTCTTC	CSARGVAGGLGEQFF
TRBJ2-1	TRBV20-1	TRBD2	NA	TGCAGTGCTATTGTCCAACAGGGACTAGCGGGGGAGTACAATGAGCAGTTCTTC	CSAIVQQGLAGEYNEQFF
TRBJ2-1	TRBV7-9	TRBD2	NA	TGTGCCAGCAGCTTATCTAGCGGGGGGTCCTCCTACAATGAGCAGTTCTTC	CASSLSSGGSSYNEQFF
TRBJ2-3	TRBV7-2	NA	NA	TGTGCCAGCAGCCTCCTCGGGCAGGGAGATACGCAGTATTTT	CASSLLGQGDTQYF
TRBJ1-4	TRBV20-1	NA	few	TGCAGTGCTAGTGGCGGGATTAATGAAAAACTGTTTTTT	CSASGGINEKLFF
TRBJ1-1	TRBV2	NA	NA	TGTGCCAGCAGTTCCAGAACGAACACTGAAGCTTTCTTT	CASSSRTNTEAFF
TRBJ2-1	TRBV27	NA	NA	TGTGCCAGCAGTCCCCCCTGTGCGTTCTTC	CASSPPCAFF
TRBJ2-5	TRBV6-4	NA	few	TGTGCCACCTCTCCACAGGGAGGAGAGACCCAGTACTTC	CATSPQGGETQYF
TRBJ1-5	TRBV6-1	NA	NA	TGTGCCAGCAGTGAAGTCCACGGGGATAGCAATCAGCCCCAGCATTTT	CASSEVHGDSNQPQHF
TRBJ1-6	TRBV19	NA	few	TGTGCCAGTAGAAGCCGGAGTGATAATTCACCCCTCCACTTT	CASRSRSDNSPLHF
TRBJ2-7	TRBV20-1	NA	NA	TGCAGTGCTAGAGACCCTAAACAGGGACCCTACGAGCAGTACTTC	CSARDPKQGPYEQYF
TRBJ1-1	TRBV2	NA	NA	TGTGCCAGGAGAGACACCAGTGGTACTGAAGCTTTCTTT	CARRDTSGTEAFF
TRBJ2-1	TRBV5-4	TRBD2	NA	TGTGCCAGCAGCTTGACCGGGGGGGTTTACAATGAGCAGTTCTTC	CASSLTGGVYNEQFF
TRBJ1-2	TRBV2	NA	NA	TGTGCCAGCACTCGCGGAACAGTAAACTATGGCTACACCTTC	CASTRGTVNYGYTF
TRBJ2-1	TRBV12-3/TRBV12-4	NA	few	TGTGCCAGCGATAACAGGGGAGGGCCGTCGTACAATGAGCAGTTCTTC	CASDNRGGPSYNEQFF
TRBJ1-6	TRBV7-9	TRBD1	NA	TGTGCCAGCAGCTTAGAGGGACAGTATAATTCACCCCTCCACTTT	CASSLEGQYNSPLHF
TRBJ1-3	TRBV11-3	TRBD1	NA	TGTGCCAGCAGCCTCGCCCGACAGGGAACTGGAAACACCATATATTTT	CASSLARQGTGNTIYF
TRBJ2-7	TRBV7-2	TRBD2	NA	TGTGCCAGCAGAACCGGGACTAGCGGGAGTTATGGCCTCCAGAGCTCCTACGAGCAGTACTTC	CASRTGTSGSYGLQSSYEQYF
TRBJ2-7	TRBV2	NA	NA	TGTGCCAGCAGCACTACCCCTTCTTTCGGCCACGAGCAGTACTTC	CASSTTPSFGHEQYF
TRBJ1-6	TRBV7-9	NA	NA	TGTGCCAGCAGCTTTCGGGGGAAGACTGGTTCACCCCTCCACTTT	CASSFRGKTGSPLHF
TRBJ2-1	TRBV5-1	TRBD1	few	TGCGCCAGCAGCTTGGACAGGGGGTTCTACAATGAGCAGTTCTTC	CASSLDRGFYNEQFF
TRBJ2-1	TRBV18	NA	few	TGTGCCAGCTCACCACCGCTCGGGACACCGTCCCACAATGAGCAGTTCTTC	CASSPPLGTPSHNEQFF
TRBJ2-5	TRBV5-1	TRBD1	few	TGCGCCAGCAGCCGACTTTCCGGGACAGGGGTCCAAGAGACCCAGTACTTC	CASSRLSGTGVQETQYF
TRBJ1-4	TRBV6-1	NA	few	TGTGCCAGCAGTACGAGAGAAAAACTGTTTTTT	CASSTREKLFF
TRBJ2-5	TRBV7-2	TRBD2	few	TGTGCCAGCAGCGCCACCCGGGGGGGCGGAGTGGAGACCCAGTACTTC	CASSATRGGGVETQYF
TRBJ1-1	TRBV28	NA	NA	TGTGCCAGCAGTTTATCGGTTTCCGCTGAAGCTTTCTTT	CASSLSVSAEAFF
TRBJ2-1	TRBV7-3	TRBD2	few	TGTGCCAGCAGCCTTTCGACTAGCGGGGGGTGGGTGCGGAATGAGCAGTTCTTC	CASSLSTSGGWVRNEQFF
TRBJ2-5	TRBV12-3/TRBV12-4	TRBD1	few	TGTGCCAGCAGTCCACGACAGGGGAGTCATGTGGAGACCCAGTACTTC	CASSPRQGSHVETQYF
TRBJ2-3	TRBV7-3	TRBD2	few	TGTGCCAGCAGCTTATGGGCCAGCGGGGGGGGAGATACGCAGTATTTT	CASSLWASGGGDTQYF
TRBJ2-5	TRBV20-1	NA	few	TGCAGTGCTACTGGGAGGACTTGGCGGGAGACCCAGTACTTC	CSATGRTWRETQYF
TRBJ2-1	TRBV6-1	TRBD1	NA	TGTGCCAGCCAGGGGGACTCCTACAATGAGCAGTTCTTC	CASQGDSYNEQFF
TRBJ1-2	TRBV19	NA	NA	TGTGCCAGTACCGCCGGGGGGCCCTCCTATGGCTACACCTTC	CASTAGGPSYGYTF
TRBJ2-4	TRBV20-1	NA	few	TGCAGTGCTCGCAACGTAGGCAAAAACATTCAGTACTTC	CSARNVGKNIQYF
TRBJ1-1	TRBV11-1	TRBD1	few	TGTGCCAGCAGCCCGACCAGGGGGCGAAGGATGAACACTGAAGCTTTCTTT	CASSPTRGRRMNTEAFF